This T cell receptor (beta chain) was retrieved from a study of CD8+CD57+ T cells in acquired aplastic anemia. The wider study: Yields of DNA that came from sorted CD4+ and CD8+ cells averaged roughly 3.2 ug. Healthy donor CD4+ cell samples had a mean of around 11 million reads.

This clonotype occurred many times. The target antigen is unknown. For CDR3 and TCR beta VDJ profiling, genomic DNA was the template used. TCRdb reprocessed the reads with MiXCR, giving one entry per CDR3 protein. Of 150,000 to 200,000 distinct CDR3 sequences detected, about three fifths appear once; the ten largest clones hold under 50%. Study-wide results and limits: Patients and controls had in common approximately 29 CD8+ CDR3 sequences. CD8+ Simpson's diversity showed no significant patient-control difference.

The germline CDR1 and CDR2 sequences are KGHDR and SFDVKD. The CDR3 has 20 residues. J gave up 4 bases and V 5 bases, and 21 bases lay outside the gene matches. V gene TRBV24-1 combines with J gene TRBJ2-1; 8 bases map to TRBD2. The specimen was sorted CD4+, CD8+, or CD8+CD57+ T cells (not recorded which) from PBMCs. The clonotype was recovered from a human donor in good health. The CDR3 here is CATSGHRNNRAGVYYNEQFF. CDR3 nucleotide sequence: TGTGCCACCAGTGGGCATCGAAATAACCGAGCGGGAGTATATTACAATGAGCAGTTCTTC.